This T cell receptor (beta chain) was recovered during a study of blood T cell repertoires in COVID-19. Whole-study context: COVID-19 samples, acute and convalescent, were from the United States, Italy and Spain. Sample material is recorded as cDNA or gDNA derived from T cells, B-cell-depleted T cells, or PBMCs.

The germline gives CDR1 MNHEY, CDR2 SMNVEV (reference sequence). V lost 5 bases, J lost 7 bases, and 15 bases lay in between. The CDR3 has 14 amino acids. Authors' analysis steps: Researchers report that nucleated cell counts were estimated from reference gene primer amplification. Sequencing used immunoSEQ multiplex PCR; TCRdb keeps in-frame clones, though not all of them. V, J and clone size are taken as reported in that table, and D and trimming were inferred from the DNA itself. The sample lists roughly 100,000 clones, around 87% occurring once. Sequenced sample: peripheral blood. This chain joins TRBV27 and TRBJ2-1; no clear D. This sequence was found in a man aged 50 or older with acute or convalescent COVID-19. CDR3 nucleotides: TGTGCCAGCAGTCGCTTCGAAGCACGGAATGAGCAGTTCTTC. As protein: CASSRFEARNEQFF.